One T cell receptor beta chain is described in this entry. Using immunoSEQ multiplex PCR, the repertoire was profiled, and TCRdb retains in-frame clones only, with some absent. The sample carries around 47,000 clones, about 95% recorded once. The data belong to a study of T cell changes during pregnancy in multiple sclerosis. V lost 0 bases and J lost 2; bases outside the gene matches: 2. The germline CDR1 and CDR2 sequences are MRHNA and SNTAGT. The CDR3 sequence is 16 residues long. V and J are TRBV6-4 and TRBJ2-2; 8 positions match TRBD2. The receptor was derived from a female donor with multiple sclerosis, enrolled in a pregnancy study. The sample consisted of peripheral blood, taken in the second trimester of pregnancy. CDR3 nucleotides: TGTGCCAGCAGTGACTCCGGGACTAGTAACACCGGGGAGCTGTTTTTT. It is translated as CASSDSGTSNTGELFF.